Listed below are T cell receptor beta chains from one sample, sequenced in a study of shared clonotypes between healthy human individuals. The assay was immunoSEQ multiplex PCR, and TCRdb's table has in-frame clones only and misses some. The sample lists 2.5 million or so clones, over 85% occurring once. The sequencing sample was made of naive CD4+ T cells sorted from blood. All receptors derive from a young man in good health. Both conserved end residues are part of each CDR3. A D gene is named only where the DNA matches it firmly.

DNA,CDR3,V,J,length,D
TGTGCCAGCAGACTCAGACTTCCGACAGTGAACGAGCAGTACTTC,CASRLRLPTVNEQYF,TRBV27,TRBJ2-7,15,-
TGCGCCAGCAGCCGCGGGACAGGAAGAGATGAAAAACTGTTTTTT,CASSRGTGRDEKLFF,TRBV5-1,TRBJ1-4,15,TRBD1
TGTGCCATCAGTGATGGACTAGCGTACGAGCAGTACTTC,CAISDGLAYEQYF,TRBV10-3,TRBJ2-7,13,TRBD2
TGTGCCAGCAGTTTCATAGCGGGAGGGGGGACAGATACGCAGTATTTT,CASSFIAGGGTDTQYF,TRBV25-1,TRBJ2-3,16,TRBD2
TGTGCCAGCAGCTTGGCCGGGGACAGTTATAATTCACCCCTCCACTTT,CASSLAGDSYNSPLHF,TRBV12-1,TRBJ1-6,16,-
TGTGCCAGCAGCTTAGAGGCAAACACTGAAGCTTTCTTT,CASSLEANTEAFF,TRBV7-3,TRBJ1-1,13,-
TGCGCCAGCAGCTTGGAGTCAGGGTGGGATACGCAGTATTTT,CASSLESGWDTQYF,TRBV5-1,TRBJ2-3,14,-
TGTGCCAGCAGTCAACTCGGGGGGAGGGGCAATCAGCCCCAGCATTTT,CASSQLGGRGNQPQHF,TRBV6-6,TRBJ1-5,16,-
TGTGCCTGGTCAGGGGGTGAAAAACTGTTTTTT,CAWSGGEKLFF,TRBV30,TRBJ1-4,11,TRBD1
TGTGCCAGCAGCCCGGGCCTCCAGGCCTACAATGAGCAGTTCTTC,CASSPGLQAYNEQFF,TRBV7-2,TRBJ2-1,15,-
TGTGCCAGCTCACGGGACCTTACAGGACTCTACTCTGGAAACACCATATATTTT,CASSRDLTGLYSGNTIYF,TRBV18,TRBJ1-3,18,-